Detailed here is one TCR beta chain. The antigen is not known. V was trimmed by 7 bases and J by 9 bases, leaving 19 bases between them. The CDR3 runs 13 residues. CDR1 is SQVTM and CDR2 is ANQGSEA in the germline V gene. Sequencing was at deep level. The replicate PCRs on unsorted PBMC were given around 0.3 ug DNA, which is tens of thousands of T cell genomes. Original methodology: Junction-only immunoSEQ sequences carried no quality scores, so filtering differed. Sequenced by immunoSEQ multiplex PCR; TCRdb stores in-frame clones only, minus some. V and J calls and clone size follow that table, whereas D and trimming were derived from the DNA. The sample shows about 490,000 clones, about three quarters of them seen only once. The source of the sample is a study of shared clonotypes between healthy human individuals. Study outcomes and limitations: There were few donors, and this limited the genetic and exposure-history diversity represented.

The chain carries TRBV29-1 and TRBJ2-1, with D perhaps matching TRBD2 (6 bases). Specimen: PBMCs. The sequence was collected from a woman in her forties in good health. Some clones in this sample may be carry-over from other donors' samples. CDR3 loop: CSARSIPSVEQFF. In nucleotides, the CDR3 is TGCAGCGCCCGGAGCATCCCTAGCGTTGAGCAGTTCTTC.